This T cell receptor beta chain was found in a study of CD8+ T cells in alopecia areata. Notes on the study in general: Lesional scalp, especially alopecia totalis/universalis, showed higher clonality than normal scalp. Relative to mice, TCR sharing across patients was less clear, a difference possibly HLA-related.

This clone has just a few counts. What it binds is not known. From alopecia areata patients, lesional scalp punch biopsies and peripheral blood were collected. CD4+ and CD8+ T cells were sorted from PBMCs stained for CD3, CD4 and CD8. RNA, once extracted, was reverse transcribed into cDNA for use as the sequencing template. Using immunoSEQ multiplex PCR, the repertoire was profiled, and TCRdb retains in-frame clones only, with some absent. The sample holds under 250,000 clones; approximately 52% are singletons and the top ten take less than 0.6%. This CDR3 is built from 17 residues. Germline loops: CDR1 SGHTA, CDR2 FQGNSA. The V segment lost 1 base and the J segment 6 bases; nucleotides outside the gene matches: 12.

The chain carries TRBV7-2 and TRBJ2-1; 7 bases are a match to TRBD2. The material was CD4+ T cells sorted from blood, obtained at week 0. The TCR comes from a human donor with alopecia areata. CDR3 protein: CASSLVGTSATTNEQFF. Written as DNA, the CDR3 is TGTGCCAGCAGCTTAGTAGGAACTAGCGCGACGACCAATGAGCAGTTCTTC.